This T cell receptor (beta chain) was identified during a study of T cells in Graves' hyperthyroidism and ophthalmopathy (dated by TCRdb to about 2019). Background on the whole study: Peripheral blood samples were taken at the time of initial diagnosis, prior to any treatment. A discovery cohort of roughly 100 patients, roughly 40 with Graves' ophthalmopathy and approximately 60 with stable Graves' hyperthyroidism, was used to find distinguishing TCR V-J signatures. An independent validation cohort of about 19 hyperthyroidism patients and 17 patients who later progressed to ophthalmopathy tested prospective prediction of ophthalmopathy. The approximately 100 discovery patients were randomly split 7:3 into training and test sets. In several Graves' hyperthyroidism patients, the study also compared T-cell repertoires from thyroid tissue with T-cell repertoires from blood. After sampling, hyperthyroidism patients received methimazole starting at 30 mg daily, and ophthalmopathy patients received high-dose intravenous methylprednisolone. The paper describes TCR Vbeta CDR3 sequencing of 130 to 150 peripheral blood samples, made up of under 50 ophthalmopathy patients, around 78 hyperthyroidism patients and 17 progressor patients.

From the germline V gene, CDR1 is MNHNS and CDR2 is SASEGT. The V end loses 3 bases and the J end loses 4 bases, and a stretch of 10 bases separates them. The CDR3, cysteine through phenylalanine, is 14 amino acids long. Only the CDR3 DNA stays, 42 bases, in frame from base 1. Amplification of TCR beta CDR3 regions was carried out from RNA transcripts. For the first round of RT-PCR on the TCR CDR3, the HTBI primer set was used together with the Qiagen OneStep RT-PCR kit. Libraries were constructed in a second round of multiplex PCR, after which size selection and purification were carried out. Paired-end sequencing of the libraries was performed with 100 bp reads on an Illumina HiSeq2000. The study's processing was this. SOAPnuke was used to process the raw data, with reads discarded if the reads contained adapters or uncalled bases, had a mean Phred below 15, or lacked an exact constant-primer or identifier match. COPE v1.2.5 was used to merge high-quality paired reads, and clonotypes were defined as unique nucleotide sequences. Clonotypes were aligned to IMGT TRBV, TRBD and TRBJ reference segments using MiTCR v1.1. Analysis was restricted to V-J combinations with a frequency above 0.0001, which covered just over 98% of repertoires. A TCS score was defined as the ratio of F50 (clonal expansion) to E x V (chaos), with BLOSUM62-based TCRdist applied between CDR3 peptides within each V-J. Welch's t-statistics and random forest reduced several hundred V-J features to 13, which were used in a naive Bayes classifier (R e1071). TCRdb trimmed public reads at Q25 via fastp, called clones via MiXCR and kept in-frame beta chains. Each entry merges the rows of one CDR3 protein and shows their most common DNA and genes. None of the V and J calls come from the authors' own analysis; TCRdb made them. The sample table lists fewer than 350,000 distinct CDR3 sequences, around 19% of them with a count of one. The ten largest clonotypes hold 39% of the sample.

Ophthalmopathy patients had moderately to severely active disease, Clinical Activity Score of at least 3, NOSPECS grade of at least 4, and duration under 3 months. The study excluded patients with uncontrolled infections, other autoimmune diseases, pregnancy or lactation. Diagnoses were based on clinical symptoms, serum thyroxine and TRAb, thyroid ultrasound and orbital computed tomography. PBMCs were isolated from 10 ml of fresh peripheral blood by Ficoll-Paque density gradient centrifugation. Trizol reagent was used to extract total RNA, and RNA quality was then checked on an Agilent 2100 Bioanalyzer. Here is what the overall study found, with its caveats: During validation, the model predicted progression to ophthalmopathy a median of approximately 6.5 months ahead of onset, with 60% to 71% sensitivity and almost 75% specificity. No statistical method was used to fix the sample size in advance, and group allocation was not hidden from the investigators. Ophthalmopathy was separated from stable hyperthyroidism by a 13 V-J signature model, with over 85% sensitivity and roughly 84% specificity obtained in cross-validation and 80%/75% obtained in testing. Most expanded thyroid clonotypes (frequency above 0.001) were also found in blood, which suggests that blood repertoires may mirror thyroid immune responses.

This clonotype was seen a few times. The specificity of this receptor is unknown. There are no base qualities to consult, and no much larger clone falls within one base. The clonotype originates from a man over 45 with Graves' ophthalmopathy. The rearranged chain carries TRBV6-1 and TRBJ1-3; no confident D gene assignment can be made. The sample comprised blood. The CDR3 reads CASSDWTPGNTIYF. In nucleotide form, the sequence is TGTGCCAGCAGTGATTGGACGCCAGGAAACACCATATATTTT.